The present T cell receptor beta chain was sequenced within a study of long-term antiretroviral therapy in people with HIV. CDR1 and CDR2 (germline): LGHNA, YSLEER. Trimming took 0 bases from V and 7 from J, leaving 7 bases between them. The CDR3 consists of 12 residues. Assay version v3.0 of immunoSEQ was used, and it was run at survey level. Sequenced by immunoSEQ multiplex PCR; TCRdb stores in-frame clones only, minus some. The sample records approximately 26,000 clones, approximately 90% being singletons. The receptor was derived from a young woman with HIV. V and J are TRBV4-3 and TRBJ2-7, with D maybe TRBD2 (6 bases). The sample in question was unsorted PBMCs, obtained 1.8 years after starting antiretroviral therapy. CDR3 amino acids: CASSQDGREQYF. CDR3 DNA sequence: TGCGCCAGCAGCCAAGATGGGAGGGAGCAGTACTTC.